The text below deals with one TCR beta chain. Its specificity is not known. Method: immunoSEQ multiplex PCR; TCRdb's copy keeps in-frame clones and lacks some. In the table there are more than 45,000 clones, about 88% of which are singletons. The data are from a study of OX40 agonist ivuxolimab in advanced cancers. Overall study: Six ivuxolimab dose levels, 0.01 to 10 mg/kg, were given intravenously every 2 weeks. Head and neck, renal cell, melanoma or hepatocellular carcinoma were the cancers that dose-escalation patients had.

Study-wide results and limits: CD4+ T cells averaged fewer expanded clones than CD8+ T cells.

V dropped 10 bases and J dropped 3; count of bases not matched to a gene: 7. Germline loops: CDR1 MNHNS, CDR2 SASEGT. CDR3 length: 14 amino acids. The genes are TRBV6-1 and TRBJ1-3; the match to TRBD1 covers 9 bases. The TCR comes from an adult with an advanced solid tumor such as melanoma, head and neck, liver or kidney cancer. The starting material was CD4+ or CD8+ T cells sorted from blood, obtained in a trial of the OX40 agonist ivuxolimab. In nucleotides, the CDR3 is TGTGCCACCGCCGGGACAGGGAGTGGAAACACCATATATTTT. It is translated as CATAGTGSGNTIYF.